This T cell receptor (beta chain) appears in the sequencing data of a study of lymphopenia after photon versus proton radiotherapy. Generated by immunoSEQ multiplex PCR, the TCRdb table keeps only in-frame clones and is missing some. Seen here are about 39,000 clones, 80% to 95% observed once, and the top ten hold roughly 15%. Germline assignment: CDR1 SGDLS and CDR2 YYNGEE. Trimming took off 0 bases at V and 1 base at J, with 12 bases between the two ends. The CDR3 runs 16 residues. This clone has just one count. V and J are TRBV9 and TRBJ2-3; D may be TRBD1 or TRBD2 (6 bases each). This material consisted of peripheral blood, taken from a patient treated with photon-based radiotherapy. This TCR was recovered from a man aged 60 to 69 with cholangiocarcinoma. The CDR3 loop reads CASSVAIGGRTDTQYF. The DNA for the CDR3 is TGTGCCAGCAGCGTAGCTATCGGGGGCCGCACAGATACGCAGTATTTT.